Each of the 14 T cell receptor beta chains below was sequenced from the same sample in a study of CD8 T cells in Susac syndrome (dated by TCRdb to between 2019 and 2020). Libraries were prepared through the immunoSEQ multiplex PCR assay. RNA was extracted using the RNeasy kit, and roughly 0.45 to 1 ug of the RNA was reverse transcribed with random hexamers. The public reads were reprocessed in TCRdb via fastp at Q25 and MiXCR, keeping in-frame beta chains. Entries are consolidated by CDR3 protein sequence, retaining the most common genes and DNA. Counted in this sample were 230,000 or so distinct CDR3 sequences; approximately 95% of them appeared once. The ten largest make up 0.08% to 0.095% of the sample. The material sequenced was CD4+ T cells from PBMCs. These receptors were obtained from a human donor with multiple sclerosis.

The chain has TRBV6-6 and TRBJ2-5; D gene ambiguous. Germline CDR1 MNHNY, CDR2 SVGAGI (reference sequence). V was cut by 0 bases and J by 1 base, with 3 bases left in between. The CDR3 spans 13 residues. The CDR3 nucleotides read TGTGCCAGCAGTTACTCCGTCCAAGAGACCCAGTACTTC. It codes for CASSYSVQETQYF.

This clonotype has a single count. The chain couples TRBV28 to TRBJ2-3; the match to TRBD1 covers 7 bases. V dropped 0 bases and J dropped 13; count of bases not matched to a gene: 4. The germline V gene has CDR1 MDHEN and CDR2 SYDVKM. This CDR3 is 12 amino acids long. In DNA form, the CDR3 reads TGTGCCAGCAGTTTATGGGACAGGAACAAGTATTTT. This codes for CASSLWDRNKYF.

V gene TRBV6-5 combines with J gene TRBJ2-1, with a tentative D call TRBD2 (6 bases). Germline CDR1 is MNHEY and CDR2 is SVGAGI. CDR3 length equals 16 residues. The germline V and J ends were trimmed by 0 bases and 7 bases, with 16 bases remaining between them. CDR3 amino acids: CASSYSGGTGPNEQFF. Written as DNA, the CDR3 is TGTGCCAGCAGTTACTCGGGCGGGACGGGGCCAAATGAGCAGTTCTTC.

The V call is TRBV15, the J call TRBJ1-1; the D is unclear. CDR1 LNHNV and CDR2 YYDKDF come from the germline V gene (reference sequence). The length of the CDR3 is 14 residues. V lost 1 base and J lost 8, with 14 bases in between. The DNA for the CDR3 is TGTGCCACCAGCAGAGGTGCCCTTGGGCTAGAAGCTTTCTTT. It encodes CATSRGALGLEAFF.

The CDR3 coding sequence is TGCGCCAGCAGCCACGGGACTAGCGGGAACTACGAGCAGTACTTC. Its translation is CASSHGTSGNYEQYF. The chain links TRBV4-1 to TRBJ2-7, with 13 bases that match TRBD2. CDR1 is MGHRA and CDR2 is YSYEKL in the germline V gene. The length of the CDR3 is 15 residues. The J segment lost 3 bases and the V segment lost 3 bases, leaving 2 bases of the junction unmatched.

V and J are TRBV2 and TRBJ2-1; 9 positions agree with TRBD1. In germline, CDR1 is SNHLY, CDR2 FYNNEI. This CDR3 has 14 residues. After removal of 8 bases from V and 4 bases from J, the junction contained 6 bases not matched to a gene. This CDR3 is CASGRDRAYNEQFF. CDR3 coding DNA: TGTGCCAGCGGCCGGGACAGGGCGTACAATGAGCAGTTCTTC.

V is TRBV20-1 and J is TRBJ2-6, with D possibly being TRBD2 (6 bases). The CDR3 totals 14 residues. Trimming stripped 3 bases from V and 3 bases from J, with 9 bases between. CDR1 and CDR2 (germline): DFQATT, SNEGSKA (reference sequence). CDR3 coding DNA: TGCAGTGCTAGCTTGGGAGGTGGGGCCAACGTCCTGACTTTC. Amino acids: CSASLGGGANVLTF.

V is TRBV29-1 and J is TRBJ2-5; no clear D. Trimming stripped 4 bases from V and 3 bases from J, with 6 bases between. CDR3 length: 11 amino acids. CDR1 and CDR2 (germline): SQVTM, ANQGSEA. CDR3 nucleotide sequence: TGCAGCGTTGCCAGCGAAGAGACCCAGTACTTC. Protein product: CSVASEETQYF. Variable domain in full (rest from reference TRBV29-1 and TRBJ2-5): SAVISQKPSRDICQRGTSLTIQCQVDSQVTMMFWYRQQPGQSLTLIATANQGSEATYESGFVIDKFPISRPNLTFSTLTVSNMSPEDSSIYLCSVASEETQYFGPGTRLLVL.

The chain employs TRBV18 and TRBJ2-1, with 8 nucleotides matching TRBD2. The germline gives CDR1 KGHSH, CDR2 LQKENI. Trimming removed 4 bases from V and 5 bases from J; junction bases left unmatched: 4. The CDR3 totals 14 residues. The CDR3 nucleotides read TGTGCCAGCTCACTCGGACTAGCAAACAATGAGCAGTTCTTC. Residues: CASSLGLANNEQFF.

This chain links TRBV5-1 with TRBJ2-3; maybe TRBD1 (5 bases). Trimming pared 4 bases from V and 1 base from J, leaving 13 bases between. This CDR3 region has 15 residues. Germline V gene lookup returns CDR1 SGHRS and CDR2 YFSETQ. Here the CDR3 DNA reads TGCGCCAGCAGCACCGGCAGGGCCGGCACAGATACGCAGTATTTT. Amino acid sequence: CASSTGRAGTDTQYF. Filled out from reference TRBV5-1 and TRBJ2-3, the complete variable domain reads KAGVTQTPRYLIKTRGQQVTLSCSPISGHRSVSWYQQTPGQGLQFLFEYFSETQRNKGNFPGRFSGRQFSNSRSEMNVSTLELGDSALYLCASSTGRAGTDTQYFGPGTRLTVL.

The CDR3 bases are TGCAGCGTTGAATGGGGCAGGTCGCTGGGAGCTTTCTTT. Translated, it gives CSVEWGRSLGAFF. The V gene is TRBV29-1, the J gene TRBJ1-1, with D tentatively TRBD1 (5 bases). V was shortened by 2 bases and J by 10 bases, with 17 bases between the two germline ends. There are 13 residues in the CDR3. Germline assignment: CDR1 SQVTM and CDR2 ANQGSEA.

The chain employs TRBV29-1 and TRBJ1-1, with a possible D match to TRBD1 (5 bases). The V gene lost 1 base and the J gene lost 5 bases, with 11 bases spanning the gap. Per the germline V gene, CDR1 is SQVTM and CDR2 is ANQGSEA. The CDR3 covers 13 residues. The CDR3 reads CSVEGQGQTEAFF. As DNA, the CDR3 is TGCAGCGTTGAAGGGCAGGGCCAGACTGAAGCTTTCTTT.

The chain joins TRBV3-1 to TRBJ2-5; weak D call: TRBD1 (6 bases). The CDR3 covers 13 residues. V lost 5 bases and J 5 bases, leaving 12 bases between the germline ends. Germline V gives CDR1 LGHDT, CDR2 YNNKEL (reference sequence). CDR3 sequence (DNA): TGTGCCAGCAGCAAACAGGGAGCGGAGACCCAGTACTTC. Encoded protein: CASSKQGAETQYF.

This chain uses TRBV27 with TRBJ2-3; D is unresolved. Trimming cost V 3 bases and J 0 bases, with 13 bases left between them. Germline V lookup: CDR1 MNHEY, CDR2 SMNVEV (reference sequence). CDR3 length: 16 amino acids. As DNA, the CDR3 is TGTGCCAGCAGTTTCCTCAGGTTTTCGAGCACAGATACGCAGTATTTT. Amino acids: CASSFLRFSSTDTQYF.